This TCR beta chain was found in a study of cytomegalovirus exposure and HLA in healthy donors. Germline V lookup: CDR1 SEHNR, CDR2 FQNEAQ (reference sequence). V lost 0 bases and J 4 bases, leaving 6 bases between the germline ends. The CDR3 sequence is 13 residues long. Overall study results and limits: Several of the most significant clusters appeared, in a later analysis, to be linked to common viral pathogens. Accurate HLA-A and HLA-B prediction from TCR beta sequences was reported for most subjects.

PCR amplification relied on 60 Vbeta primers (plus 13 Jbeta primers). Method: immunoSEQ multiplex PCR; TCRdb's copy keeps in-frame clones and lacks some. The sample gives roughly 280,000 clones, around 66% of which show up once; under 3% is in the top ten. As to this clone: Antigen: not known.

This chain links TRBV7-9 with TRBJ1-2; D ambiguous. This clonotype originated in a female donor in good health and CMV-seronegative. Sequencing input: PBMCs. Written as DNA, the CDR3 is TGTGCCAGCAGCTTAGCGGCGGGCTATGGCTACACCTTC. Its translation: CASSLAAGYGYTF. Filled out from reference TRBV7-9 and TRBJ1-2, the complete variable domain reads DTGVSQNPRHKITKRGQNVTFRCDPISEHNRLYWYRQTLGQGPEFLTYFQNEAQLEKSRLLSDRFSAERPKGSFSTLEIQRTEQGDSAMYLCASSLAAGYGYTFGSGTRLTVV.